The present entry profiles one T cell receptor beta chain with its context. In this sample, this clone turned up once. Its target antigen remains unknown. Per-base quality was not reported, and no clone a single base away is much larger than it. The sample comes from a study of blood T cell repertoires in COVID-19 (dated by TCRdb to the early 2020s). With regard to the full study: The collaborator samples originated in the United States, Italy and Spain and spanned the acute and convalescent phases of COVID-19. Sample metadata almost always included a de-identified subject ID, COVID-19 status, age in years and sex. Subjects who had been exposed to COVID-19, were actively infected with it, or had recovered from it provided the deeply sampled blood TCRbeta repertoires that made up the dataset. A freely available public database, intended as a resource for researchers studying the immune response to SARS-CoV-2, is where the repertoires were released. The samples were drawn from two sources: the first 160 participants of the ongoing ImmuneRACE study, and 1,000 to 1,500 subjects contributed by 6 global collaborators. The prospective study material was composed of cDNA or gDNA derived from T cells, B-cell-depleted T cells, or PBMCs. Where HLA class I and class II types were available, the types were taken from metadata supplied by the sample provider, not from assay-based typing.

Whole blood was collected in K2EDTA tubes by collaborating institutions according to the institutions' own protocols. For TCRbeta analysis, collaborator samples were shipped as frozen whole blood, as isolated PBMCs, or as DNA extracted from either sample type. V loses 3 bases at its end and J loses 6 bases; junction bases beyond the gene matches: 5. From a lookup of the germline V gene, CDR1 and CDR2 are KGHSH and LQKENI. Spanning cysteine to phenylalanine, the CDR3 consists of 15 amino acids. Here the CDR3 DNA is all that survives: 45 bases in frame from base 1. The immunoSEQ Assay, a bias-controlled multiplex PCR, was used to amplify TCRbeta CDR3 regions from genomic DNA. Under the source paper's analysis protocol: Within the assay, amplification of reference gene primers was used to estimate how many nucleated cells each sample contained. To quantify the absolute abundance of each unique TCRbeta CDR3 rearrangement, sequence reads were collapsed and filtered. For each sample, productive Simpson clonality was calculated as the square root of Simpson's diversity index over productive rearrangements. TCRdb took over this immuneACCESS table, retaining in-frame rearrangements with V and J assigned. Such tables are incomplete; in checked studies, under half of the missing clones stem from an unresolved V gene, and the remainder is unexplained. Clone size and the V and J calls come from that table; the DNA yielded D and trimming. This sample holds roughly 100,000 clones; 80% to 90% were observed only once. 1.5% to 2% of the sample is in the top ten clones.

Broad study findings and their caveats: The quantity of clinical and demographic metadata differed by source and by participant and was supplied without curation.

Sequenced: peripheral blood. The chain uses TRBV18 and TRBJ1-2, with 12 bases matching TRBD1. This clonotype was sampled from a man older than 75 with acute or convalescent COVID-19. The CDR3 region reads CASSPSGTGGDGYTF. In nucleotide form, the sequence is TGTGCCAGCTCACCGAGCGGGACAGGGGGCGATGGCTACACCTTC.